Listed below are T cell receptor beta chains from one sample, sequenced in a study of technical replicates of blood from a few donors. Data came from immunoSEQ multiplex PCR; TCRdb stores just in-frame clones and leaves some out. The table includes roughly 15,000 clones, 84% detected once. The sample was PBMCs. The receptors here all came from a human donor in good health. Each CDR3 is given with its conserved first and last residue. Fields, in order: V gene, clone size, J gene, D gene, CDR3 DNA, CDR3 protein. D genes are given only for firm matches. The listing skips clone size in some rows; elsewhere it reads once, few, many or a size class.

>TRBV7-9|few|TRBJ1-5|NA
TGTGCCAGCAGCCGGGAGGGGGAATATCAGCCCCAGCATTTT
CASSREGEYQPQHF
>TRBV27|NA|TRBJ2-7|NA
TGTGCCATTCGGAGGGTTGGCTCCTACGAGCAGTACTTC
CAIRRVGSYEQYF
>TRBV5-1|NA|TRBJ1-1|NA
TGCGCCAGCAGCTCGGGGGAGGAGAACACTGAAGCTTTCTTT
CASSSGEENTEAFF
>TRBV5-1|NA|TRBJ2-2|TRBD2
TGCGCCAGCAGCTTAGCGGGAAGGACCCTCGGGGAGCTGTTTTTT
CASSLAGRTLGELFF
>TRBV4-1|NA|TRBJ1-2|NA
TGCGCCAGCAGCCAAGAACCCACCCCTACAGGGAACTATGGCTACACCTTC
CASSQEPTPTGNYGYTF
>TRBV21-1|NA|TRBJ1-5|NA
TGTGCCAGCAGCCCCCAGGGCCTGGACAGGCCCGATAATCAGCCCCAGCATTTT
CASSPQGLDRPDNQPQHF
>TRBV6-6|NA|TRBJ2-1|TRBD2
TGTGCCGCCCAGGGGACTAGCGGATACAATGAGCAGTTCTTC
CAAQGTSGYNEQFF
>TRBV5-4|NA|TRBJ1-2|TRBD1
TGTGCCAGCAGCACGATCACAGGGGGATTTGAGGGCTACACCTTC
CASSTITGGFEGYTF
>TRBV5-1|NA|TRBJ2-1|TRBD2
TGCGCCAGCACCCCTCTAGCGGGAGGGACCAATGAGCAGTTCTTC
CASTPLAGGTNEQFF
>TRBV19|NA|TRBJ2-1|TRBD2
TGTGCCAGTAGCGCCCAAGGACTAGCGGGATACAATGAGCAGTTCTTC
CASSAQGLAGYNEQFF
>TRBV28|NA|TRBJ2-2|NA
TGTGCCAGCAGTCCTCAGGGGCTCGGGCCCCGGGGTACCGGGGAGCTGTTTTTT
CASSPQGLGPRGTGELFF
>TRBV6-6|NA|TRBJ2-1|TRBD2
TGTGCCAGCAGTTCACTAGCGGGAGGGCCTTTAAATGAGCAGTTCTTC
CASSSLAGGPLNEQFF
>TRBV29-1|NA|TRBJ2-1|NA
TGCAGCGTTGCCGGGACTCAAGGCAATGAGCAGTTCTTC
CSVAGTQGNEQFF
>TRBV30|NA|TRBJ2-7|NA
TGTGCCTGGAGTGGCACAGGAACCTACGAGCAGTACTTC
CAWSGTGTYEQYF
>TRBV5-1|few|TRBJ1-4|TRBD1
TGCGCCAGCAGCTTCGGACAGGGTAATGAAAAACTGTTTTTT
CASSFGQGNEKLFF
>TRBV5-6|NA|TRBJ2-3|TRBD1
TGTGCCAGCAGCCCGGGACAGTCAGATACGCAGTATTTT
CASSPGQSDTQYF
>TRBV5-1|NA|TRBJ2-5|NA
TGCGCCAGCTCGACCTACCGGGGGGCAGGGGAGACCCAGTACTTC
CASSTYRGAGETQYF
>TRBV5-1|NA|TRBJ2-3|TRBD2
TGCGCCAGCAGCTTGGCCGGGACTAGCGGCACAGATACGCAGTATTTT
CASSLAGTSGTDTQYF
>TRBV28|NA|TRBJ1-2|NA
TGTGCCAGCAGCCCGGGAGACTATGGCTACACCTTC
CASSPGDYGYTF
>TRBV19|NA|TRBJ2-7|NA
TGTGCCAGTAGTATCGCAAGGGAGACCGAGCAGTACTTC
CASSIARETEQYF
>TRBV19|NA|TRBJ2-1|TRBD2
TGTGCCAGTAGCCGGAATTTGGGGGGGGACCACAATGAGCAGTTCTTC
CASSRNLGGDHNEQFF
>TRBV5-6|NA|TRBJ1-1|TRBD1
TGTGCCAGCAGCTACGGGACAGGGATCAGCACTGAAGCTTTCTTT
CASSYGTGISTEAFF
>TRBV28|NA|TRBJ2-7|TRBD2
TGTGCCAGCAGCCACGCGGGGGGCTACGAGCAGTACTTC
CASSHAGGYEQYF
>TRBV10-3|NA|TRBJ2-3|TRBD2
TGTGCCATCAACCGGGAGGCGGATACGCAGTATTTT
CAINREADTQYF
>TRBV7-9|NA|TRBJ1-1|TRBD1
TGTGCCAGCAGCTTAGGGGAAATGTGGGACAGGGTCTACAACACTGAAGCTTTCTTT
CASSLGEMWDRVYNTEAFF
>TRBV28|NA|TRBJ2-7|TRBD1
TGTGCCAGCGTGGACTCCGGGACAGGGAAGGGCGAGCAGTACTTC
CASVDSGTGKGEQYF
>TRBV10-3|NA|TRBJ2-1|TRBD2
TGTGCCATCACCCCGGGACTAGGAGCCAATGAGCAGTTCTTC
CAITPGLGANEQFF
>TRBV19|NA|TRBJ2-7|NA
TGTGCCAGTAGTCCGCCGGGACTGAGCTCCTACGAGCAGTACTTC
CASSPPGLSSYEQYF
>TRBV30|NA|TRBJ2-3|NA
TGTGCCGCAAACCAGGGCGCAGATACGCAGTATTTT
CAANQGADTQYF
>TRBV2|NA|TRBJ2-3|TRBD2
TGTGCCAGCAGTGAGGAAGTAGCGGGAGCGGATACGCAGTATTTT
CASSEEVAGADTQYF
>TRBV27|NA|TRBJ2-1|NA
TGTGCCAGCAGTTTTTACGGTCAAAATGAGCAGTTCTTC
CASSFYGQNEQFF
>TRBV4-2|NA|TRBJ2-1|TRBD2
TGTGCCAGCAGAACAATAGCGGGAGGGCCGAACTTATACAATGAGCAGTTCTTC
CASRTIAGGPNLYNEQFF
>TRBV28|NA|TRBJ2-2|NA
TGTGCCAGCAGGGAGGGCCCTTACACCGGGGAGCTGTTTTTT
CASREGPYTGELFF
>TRBV27|NA|TRBJ2-7|TRBD1
TGTGCCAGCACCTACGACAGGGTAGTTTACGAGCAGTACTTC
CASTYDRVVYEQYF
>TRBV6-1|NA|TRBJ2-7|TRBD2
TGTGCCAGCAGTGACAGCGGGACGTCGAACTACGAGCAGTACTTC
CASSDSGTSNYEQYF